These 21 T cell receptor beta chains were sequenced from one sample in a study of T cell responses to AZD1222 COVID-19 vaccine. Generated by immunoSEQ multiplex PCR, the TCRdb table keeps only in-frame clones and is missing some. The data hold 60,000 to 90,000 clones, with 70% to 80% observed a single time. The source was peripheral blood, collected 28 days after the second dose of the MenACWY control vaccine. The receptor set was obtained from an adult who received the MenACWY meningococcal vaccine as a control.

Details on this clone: The sample carries other DNA sequences with the same CDR3. This rearrangement joins TRBV5-1 to TRBJ1-1; the D is unclear. The germline CDR1 and CDR2 sequences are SGHRS and YFSETQ. The CDR3 has 13 amino acids. The V and J ends lost 1 base and 1 base respectively, with 5 bases between them. The DNA for the CDR3 is TGCGCCAGCAGCTTGACGGGGAACACTGAAGCTTTCTTT. Its translation is CASSLTGNTEAFF.

This clone has a handful of counts. The rearrangement joins TRBV6-5 to TRBJ1-1; 9 nucleotides align to TRBD1. The CDR3 contains 13 residues. Germline values: CDR1 MNHEY, CDR2 SVGAGI. J gave up 1 base and V 8 bases, and 2 bases lay outside the gene matches. CDR3 amino acids: CASSDRGNTEAFF. The DNA for the CDR3 is TGTGCCAGCTCGGACAGGGGGAACACTGAAGCTTTCTTT.

The V and J genes are TRBV2 and TRBJ2-7; tentative D call: TRBD1 (6 bases). Trimming removed 6 bases at V and 1 base at J, with 13 bases between. There are 14 residues in the CDR3. Germline V CDR1 and CDR2: SNHLY, FYNNEI. CDR3 bases: TGTGCCAGCAGGGCCCAGGGGCAATCCTACGAGCAGTACTTC. Amino acids: CASRAQGQSYEQYF.

J is TRBJ2-3 and V is TRBV4-3; D is possibly TRBD1 or TRBD2 (5 bases each). V was shortened by 1 base and J by 6 bases, with 8 bases between the two germline ends. The germline gives CDR1 LGHNA, CDR2 YSLEER. CDR3 length: 13 residues. CDR3 DNA sequence: TGCGCCAGCAGCCAAGCGGGGCGGGATACGCAGTATTTT. This gives the protein CASSQAGRDTQYF.

This CDR3 is CASSMTGASNQPQHF. The CDR3 DNA reads TGTGCCAGTAGTATGACAGGGGCGAGCAATCAGCCCCAGCATTTT. V usage is TRBV19 and J usage is TRBJ1-5, with 8 bases identical to TRBD1. Trimming cost V 3 bases and J 1 base; bases outside gene matches: 2. Germline V gene lookup returns CDR1 LNHDA and CDR2 SQIVND (reference sequence). The CDR3 runs 15 residues.

Only a few counts were recorded for this clone. The chain has TRBV6-5 and TRBJ2-2; 8 nucleotides match TRBD2. Per the germline V gene, CDR1 is MNHEY and CDR2 is SVGAGI. With 5 bases clipped from V and 1 base from J, the junction kept 3 bases outside the gene matches. The CDR3 loop spans 15 amino acids. The CDR3: CASSPGTRNTGELFF. The CDR3 DNA sequence: TGTGCCAGCAGTCCCGGGACTAGGAACACCGGGGAGCTGTTTTTT.

J is TRBJ1-1 and V is TRBV27, with TRBD1 matching 10 bases. The CDR3 runs 17 residues. From germline, CDR1 is MNHEY and CDR2 SMNVEV (reference sequence). Trimming at V came to 6 bases and at J to 4 bases, leaving 14 bases not matched to a gene. The CDR3 protein is CASSYLLTGGAGTEAFF. The CDR3 region has the DNA TGTGCCAGCAGCTATCTCTTGACAGGGGGCGCCGGCACTGAAGCTTTCTTT.

The chain uses TRBV5-5 and TRBJ2-3; 9 bases fit TRBD2. Germline CDR1 is SGHKS and CDR2 is YYEKEE (reference sequence). V dropped 4 bases and J dropped 6; count of bases not matched to a gene: 12. The CDR3 runs to 16 residues. For the CDR3, the DNA is TGTGCCAGCAGCCCGTTCGGCGGGGGGGCAGCGGATACGCAGTATTTT. Translation gives CASSPFGGGAADTQYF. Full variable domain (rest looked up from reference TRBV5-5 and TRBJ2-3): DAGVTQSPTHLIKTRGQQVTLRCSPISGHKSVSWYQQVLGQGPQFIFQYYEKEERGRGNFPDRFSARQFPNYSSELNVNALLLGDSALYLCASSPFGGGAADTQYFGPGTRLTVL.

The rearrangement joins TRBV3-1 (or the pseudogene TRBV3-2) to TRBJ1-6, with no clear D. This CDR3 comprises 14 residues. V lost 1 base to trimming and J lost 11 bases, with 12 bases between them. Per germline, CDR1 LGHDT and CDR2 YNNKEL (reference sequence). The CDR3 region has the DNA TGTGCCAGCAGCCAAGCGGGTCAGTTCCCACCCCTCCACTTT. Its translation: CASSQAGQFPPLHF.

The chain combines TRBV19 with TRBJ2-7; D may be TRBD2 (6 bases). Germline V gene lookup returns CDR1 LNHDA and CDR2 SQIVND (reference sequence). The CDR3 loop spans 14 amino acids. The germline V and J ends were trimmed by 5 bases and 4 bases, with 15 bases remaining between them. The CDR3 DNA sequence: TGTGCCAGTAGTCCCCGGGGAGGAGGTTACGAGCAGTACTTC. Translating it yields CASSPRGGGYEQYF.

Only a few counts were recorded for this clone. This sequence joins TRBV5-8 and TRBJ2-1; 14 bases agree with TRBD2. Germline assignment: CDR1 SGHTS and CDR2 YDEGEE. The CDR3 runs to 15 residues. V was pared by 4 bases and J by 7 bases, with 4 bases of the junction left unmatched. The CDR3 DNA follows: TGTGCCAGCAGCCTGACTAGCGGGGGGGCGAATGAGCAGTTCTTC. This encodes CASSLTSGGANEQFF. Drawing the rest from reference TRBV5-8 and TRBJ2-1, the complete variable domain is EAGVTQSPTHLIKTRGQQATLRCSPISGHTSVYWYQQALGLGLQFLLWYDEGEERNRGNFPPRFSGRQFPNYSSELNVNALELEDSALYLCASSLTSGGANEQFFGPGTRLTVL.

This clone was counted only a few times. This chain connects TRBV12-3 or TRBV12-4 to TRBJ2-1, with 7 bases that match TRBD2. V lost 10 bases to trimming and J lost 2 bases; unmatched junction nucleotides: 5. This CDR3 spans 13 amino acids. CDR3 coding DNA: TGTGCCACCCGTAGCGGGCCCTACAATGAGCAGTTCTTC. It translates to CATRSGPYNEQFF.

The V and J genes are TRBV2 and TRBJ2-7; D call uncertain. This CDR3 region has 12 residues. The V and J ends lost 5 bases and 3 bases respectively, with 8 bases between them. Looked up from germline, CDR1 is SNHLY and CDR2 is FYNNEI. The CDR3 loop reads CASSYTFYEQYF. The CDR3 DNA reads as TGTGCCAGCAGTTACACCTTCTACGAGCAGTACTTC.

The CDR3 region is CASSAALGTAESGELFF. The CDR3 DNA is TGTGCCAGCAGCGCAGCCCTTGGGACAGCGGAAAGCGGCGAGCTGTTTTTT. The chain recombines TRBV5-6 with TRBJ2-2; 7 bases match TRBD1. The CDR3 length is 17 residues. Germline values: CDR1 SGHDT, CDR2 YYEEEE. After removal of 4 bases from V and 11 bases from J, the junction contained 20 bases not matched to a gene.

The J gene is TRBJ2-2, the V gene TRBV7-2, with D unresolved. The CDR3 length is 12 residues. Germline V CDR1 and CDR2: SGHTA, FQGNSA. The ends were cut back, 5 bases at V and 2 bases at J, with 3 bases in the middle. The CDR3 is CASSKNTGELFF. The CDR3 region has the DNA TGTGCCAGCAGCAAAAACACCGGGGAGCTGTTTTTT.

Concerning this clone: The same CDR3 arises from other DNA sequences in this sample as well. The chain uses TRBV5-1 and TRBJ1-1, with TRBD1 as a possible D gene (6 bases). This CDR3 region has 14 residues. Germline CDR1 is SGHRS and CDR2 is YFSETQ. Trimming left V 4 bases short and J 1 base short, with 11 bases between. Here the CDR3 DNA reads TGCGCCAGCAGCCCCACGACAGGGAACACTGAAGCTTTCTTT. Translating gives CASSPTTGNTEAFF.

This rearrangement joins TRBV11-2 to TRBJ1-2; TRBD1 is a possible D gene (6 bases). The CDR3 spans 16 residues. Trimming shortened V by 5 bases and J by 4 bases, and 20 bases separated the two germline ends. The germline gives CDR1 SGHAT, CDR2 FQNNGV. The CDR3 sequence: CASSPTGGGHGYGYTF. As DNA, the CDR3 is TGTGCCAGCAGCCCAACTGGGGGGGGGCACGGCTATGGCTACACCTTC.

The chain uses TRBV5-6 and TRBJ1-6; D gene uncertain. Trimming took off 4 bases at V and 0 bases at J, with 11 bases between the two ends. The CDR3 covers 16 residues. Germline V CDR1 and CDR2: SGHDT, YYEEEE. The DNA for the CDR3 is TGTGCCAGCAGCCCGGACGGGAGCTCCTATAATTCACCCCTCCACTTT. Protein: CASSPDGSSYNSPLHF.

The chain joins TRBV7-9 to TRBJ1-2; TRBD1 agrees at 7 bases. V was pared by 5 bases and J by 3 bases, with 6 bases of the junction left unmatched. CDR3 length equals 14 residues. Germline V gene data show CDR1 as SEHNR and CDR2 as FQNEAQ (reference sequence). CDR3 sequence reads: CASSLGQEDYGYTF. In nucleotides, the CDR3 is TGTGCCAGCAGCCTTGGACAGGAAGACTATGGCTACACCTTC.

The chain carries TRBV2 and TRBJ2-7, with 7 bases fitting TRBD1. Losses at the gene ends were 6 bases for V and 5 bases for J; bases not matched to a gene: 16. The CDR3 extends over 16 amino acids. Germline CDR1 SNHLY, CDR2 FYNNEI. Here the CDR3 DNA reads TGTGCCAGCAGCCCACCAAAGGGGGCGGGTAGAGACGAGCAGTACTTC. This gives the protein CASSPPKGAGRDEQYF.

The chain joins TRBV19 to TRBJ1-3; TRBD1 matches 7 bases. Germline values: CDR1 LNHDA, CDR2 SQIVND (reference sequence). V lost 6 bases to trimming and J lost 0 bases; unmatched junction nucleotides: 8. This CDR3 comprises 16 residues. The CDR3 protein is CASRGPGQYSGNTIYF. The DNA of the CDR3 is TGTGCCAGTAGGGGCCCGGGACAGTACTCTGGAAACACCATATATTTT.